Listed below are T cell receptor beta chains from one sample, sequenced in a study of technical replicates of blood from a handful of donors. This table comes from immunoSEQ multiplex PCR, and its TCRdb copy is limited to in-frame clones, with some not included. Of just over 70,000 clones detected, approximately 94% appear once; the ten largest clones hold 0.3% to 0.45%. The specimen sequenced was T cells isolated from PBMCs. The receptors shown here come from a human donor in good health. Both conserved end residues are part of each CDR3. Each record gives: V gene, J gene, CDR3 protein.

v_call: TRBV19; j_call: TRBJ2-5; cdr3_aa: CASSTSGTGKTQYF
v_call: TRBV7-3; j_call: TRBJ2-7; cdr3_aa: CASIPPLGLATFYEQYF
v_call: TRBV28; j_call: TRBJ2-6; cdr3_aa: CASSPAGQASGANVLTF
v_call: TRBV28; j_call: TRBJ1-4; cdr3_aa: CASSRVATNEKLFF
v_call: TRBV19; j_call: TRBJ2-3; cdr3_aa: CASTPSRTGEHTDTQYF
v_call: TRBV14; j_call: TRBJ1-1; cdr3_aa: CASSPGLSNTEAFF
v_call: TRBV10-3; j_call: TRBJ2-1; cdr3_aa: CAISERGSGRGHNEQFF
v_call: TRBV2; j_call: TRBJ1-5; cdr3_aa: CASMGTGGGNQPQHF
v_call: TRBV5-1; j_call: TRBJ1-5; cdr3_aa: CASRYSDRIGQPQHF
v_call: TRBV13; j_call: TRBJ2-1; cdr3_aa: CASSLVAGKFYNEQFF
v_call: TRBV30; j_call: TRBJ2-7; cdr3_aa: CAWSTVSGRAAYEQYF
v_call: TRBV5-1; j_call: TRBJ1-2; cdr3_aa: CASSPDSGGRNYGYTF
v_call: TRBV9; j_call: TRBJ2-1; cdr3_aa: CASSVGRGEGYNEQFF
v_call: TRBV6-1; j_call: TRBJ2-1; cdr3_aa: CASSELSSYNEQFF
v_call: TRBV25-1; j_call: TRBJ2-1; cdr3_aa: CASSWASGSIYNEQFF
v_call: TRBV7-6; j_call: TRBJ2-7; cdr3_aa: CASSLGPSSYEQYF
v_call: TRBV30; j_call: TRBJ2-7; cdr3_aa: CAWSVWDRADEQYF
v_call: TRBV6-5; j_call: TRBJ2-7; cdr3_aa: CASSRGHPSYEQYF
v_call: TRBV7-9; j_call: TRBJ2-2; cdr3_aa: CARGTGGLNTGELFF
v_call: TRBV27; j_call: TRBJ2-7; cdr3_aa: CASRIGRTYEQYF
v_call: TRBV7-9; j_call: TRBJ2-5; cdr3_aa: CASSLGEGWREETQYF
v_call: TRBV9; j_call: TRBJ2-1; cdr3_aa: CASSVVTSGSGEQFF
v_call: TRBV2; j_call: TRBJ2-7; cdr3_aa: CASSEWRATYEQYF
v_call: TRBV7-9; j_call: TRBJ1-1; cdr3_aa: CASSHPGKEAFF
v_call: TRBV28; j_call: TRBJ1-5; cdr3_aa: CASSPGTGDQPQHF
v_call: TRBV7-9; j_call: TRBJ2-7; cdr3_aa: CASSLHGVDEQYF
v_call: TRBV14; j_call: TRBJ1-2; cdr3_aa: CASGGIVGNNYGYTF
v_call: TRBV6-5; j_call: TRBJ2-1; cdr3_aa: CASTLDPDRNNEQFF
v_call: TRBV7-9; j_call: TRBJ1-4; cdr3_aa: CASSLGQGAEDGEKLFF
v_call: TRBV4-2; j_call: TRBJ2-7; cdr3_aa: CASSQEAGALHEQYF
v_call: TRBV6-5; j_call: TRBJ1-2; cdr3_aa: CASSYNSQGGGYTF